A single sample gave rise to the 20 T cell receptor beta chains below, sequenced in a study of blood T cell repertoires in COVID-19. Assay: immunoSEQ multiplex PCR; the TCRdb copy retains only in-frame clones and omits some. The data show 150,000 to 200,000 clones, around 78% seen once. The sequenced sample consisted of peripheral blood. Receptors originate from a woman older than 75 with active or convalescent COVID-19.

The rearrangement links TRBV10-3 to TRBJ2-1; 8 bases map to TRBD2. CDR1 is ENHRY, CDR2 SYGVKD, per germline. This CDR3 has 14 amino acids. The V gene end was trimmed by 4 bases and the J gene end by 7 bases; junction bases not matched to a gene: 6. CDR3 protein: CAISVRAGENEQFF. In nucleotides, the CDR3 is TGTGCCATCAGTGTAAGAGCGGGGGAGAATGAGCAGTTCTTC.

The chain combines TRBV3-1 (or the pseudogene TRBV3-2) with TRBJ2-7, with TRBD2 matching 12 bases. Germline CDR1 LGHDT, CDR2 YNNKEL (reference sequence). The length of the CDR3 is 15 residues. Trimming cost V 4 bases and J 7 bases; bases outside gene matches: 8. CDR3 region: CASSRTTSGGQEQYF. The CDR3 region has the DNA TGTGCCAGCAGCCGAACGACTAGCGGGGGTCAAGAGCAGTACTTC.

The CDR3 here is CASSYTQGFSGNTIYF. The CDR3 bases are TGTGCCAGCAGTTATACCCAGGGCTTTTCTGGAAACACCATATATTTT. The chain uses TRBV11-2 and TRBJ1-3; TRBD1 might be the D (5 bases). CDR1 and CDR2 from the germline V gene are SGHAT and FQNNGV. The germline V and J ends were trimmed by 6 bases and 1 base, with 16 bases remaining between them. This CDR3 has 16 residues.

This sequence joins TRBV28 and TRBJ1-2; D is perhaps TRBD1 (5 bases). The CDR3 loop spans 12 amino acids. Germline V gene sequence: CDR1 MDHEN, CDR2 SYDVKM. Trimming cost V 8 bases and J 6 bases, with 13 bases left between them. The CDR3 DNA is TGTGCCAGCTCAATAGGGGCGAATGGCTACACCTTC. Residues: CASSIGANGYTF.

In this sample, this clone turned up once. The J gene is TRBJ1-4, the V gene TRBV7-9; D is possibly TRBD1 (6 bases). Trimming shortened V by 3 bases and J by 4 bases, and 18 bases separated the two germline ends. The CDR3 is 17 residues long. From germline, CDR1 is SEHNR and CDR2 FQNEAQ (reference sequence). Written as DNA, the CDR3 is TGTGCCAGCAGCTTCCAAATGGACAGCGTCTTTAATGAAAAACTGTTTTTT. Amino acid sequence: CASSFQMDSVFNEKLFF.

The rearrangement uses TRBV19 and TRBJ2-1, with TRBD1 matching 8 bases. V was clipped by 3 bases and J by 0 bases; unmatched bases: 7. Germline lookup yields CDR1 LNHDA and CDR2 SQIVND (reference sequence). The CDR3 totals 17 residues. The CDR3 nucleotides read TGTGCCAGTAGTATTTTGGGACAGGCGATCTCCTACAATGAGCAGTTCTTC. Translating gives CASSILGQAISYNEQFF.

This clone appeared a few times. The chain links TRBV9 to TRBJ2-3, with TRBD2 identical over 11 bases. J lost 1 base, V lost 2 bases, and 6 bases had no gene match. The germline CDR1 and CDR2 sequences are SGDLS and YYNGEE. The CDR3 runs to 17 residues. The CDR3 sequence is CASSVSLAGGGTDTQYF. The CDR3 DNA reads TGTGCCAGCAGCGTCTCGCTAGCGGGGGGTGGCACAGATACGCAGTATTTT.

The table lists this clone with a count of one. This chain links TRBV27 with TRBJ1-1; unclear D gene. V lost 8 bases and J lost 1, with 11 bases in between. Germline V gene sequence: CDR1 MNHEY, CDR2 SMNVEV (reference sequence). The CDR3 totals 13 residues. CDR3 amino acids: CASGRVGNTEAFF. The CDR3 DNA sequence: TGTGCCAGCGGCCGGGTGGGGAACACTGAAGCTTTCTTT.

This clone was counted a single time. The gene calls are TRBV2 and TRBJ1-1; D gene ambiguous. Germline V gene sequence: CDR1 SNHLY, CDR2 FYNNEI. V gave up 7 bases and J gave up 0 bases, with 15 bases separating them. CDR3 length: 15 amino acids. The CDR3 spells CASTVRVSMNTEAFF. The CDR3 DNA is TGTGCCAGCACAGTTCGGGTCAGCATGAACACTGAAGCTTTCTTT.

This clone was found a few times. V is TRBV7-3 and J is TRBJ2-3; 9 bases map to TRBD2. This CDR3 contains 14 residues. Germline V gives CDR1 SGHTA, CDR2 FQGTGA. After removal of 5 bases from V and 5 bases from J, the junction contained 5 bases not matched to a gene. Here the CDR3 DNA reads TGTGCCAGCAGCCCCCAGCGGGGGGAAGATACGCAGTATTTT. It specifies CASSPQRGEDTQYF.

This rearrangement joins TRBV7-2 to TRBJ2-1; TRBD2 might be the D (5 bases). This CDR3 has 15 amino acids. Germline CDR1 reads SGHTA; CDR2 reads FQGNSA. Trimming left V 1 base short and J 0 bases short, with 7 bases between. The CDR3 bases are TGTGCCAGCAGCTTAGATGGACTCTCCTACAATGAGCAGTTCTTC. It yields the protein CASSLDGLSYNEQFF. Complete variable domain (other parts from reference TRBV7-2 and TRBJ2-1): GAGVSQSPSNKVTEKGKDVELRCDPISGHTALYWYRQSLGQGLEFLIYFQGNSAPDKSGLPSDRFSAERTGGSVSTLTIQRTQQEDSAVYLCASSLDGLSYNEQFFGPGTRLTVL.

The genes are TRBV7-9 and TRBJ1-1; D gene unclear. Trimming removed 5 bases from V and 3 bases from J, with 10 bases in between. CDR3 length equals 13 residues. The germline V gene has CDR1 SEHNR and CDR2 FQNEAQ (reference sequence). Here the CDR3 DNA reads TGTGCCAGCAGCAGTAGTGGTTACACTGAAGCTTTCTTT. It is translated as CASSSSGYTEAFF.

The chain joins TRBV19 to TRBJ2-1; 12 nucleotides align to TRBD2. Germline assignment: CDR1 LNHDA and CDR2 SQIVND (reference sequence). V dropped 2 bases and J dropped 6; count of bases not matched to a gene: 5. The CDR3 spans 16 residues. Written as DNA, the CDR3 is TGTGCCAGTAGTATAATGGCTAGCGGGGGGGCCAATGAGCAGTTCTTC. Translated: CASSIMASGGANEQFF.

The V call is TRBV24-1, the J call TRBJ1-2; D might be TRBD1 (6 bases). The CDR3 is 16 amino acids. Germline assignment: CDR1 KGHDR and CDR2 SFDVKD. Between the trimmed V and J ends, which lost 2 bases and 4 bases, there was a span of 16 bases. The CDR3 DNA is TGTGCCACCAGTGATTCCCACAGGGTTTCTGGCTATGGCTACACCTTC. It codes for CATSDSHRVSGYGYTF.

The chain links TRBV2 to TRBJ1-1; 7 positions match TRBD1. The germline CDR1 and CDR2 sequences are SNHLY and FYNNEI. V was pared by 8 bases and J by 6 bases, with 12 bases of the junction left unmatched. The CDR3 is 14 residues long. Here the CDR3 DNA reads TGTGCCAGCGGAGGGGGCCTACCTAGCCCTGAAGCTTTCTTT. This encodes CASGGGLPSPEAFF.

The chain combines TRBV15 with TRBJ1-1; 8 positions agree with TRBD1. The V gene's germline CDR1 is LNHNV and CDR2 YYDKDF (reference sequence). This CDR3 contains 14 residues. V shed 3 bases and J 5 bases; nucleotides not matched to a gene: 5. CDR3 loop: CATSRATGVTEAFF. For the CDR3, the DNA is TGTGCCACCAGCAGGGCGACAGGGGTAACTGAAGCTTTCTTT.

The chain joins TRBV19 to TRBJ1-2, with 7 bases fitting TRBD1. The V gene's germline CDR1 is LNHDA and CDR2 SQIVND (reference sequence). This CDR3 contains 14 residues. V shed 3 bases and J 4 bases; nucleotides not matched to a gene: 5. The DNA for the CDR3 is TGTGCCAGTAGTATCGCAGGGGGTGGCTATGGCTACACCTTC. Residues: CASSIAGGGYGYTF.

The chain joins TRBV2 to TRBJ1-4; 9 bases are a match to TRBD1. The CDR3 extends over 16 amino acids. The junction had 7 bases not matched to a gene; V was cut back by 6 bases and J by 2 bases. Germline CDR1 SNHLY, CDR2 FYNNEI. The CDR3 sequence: CASRRTGGRTNEKLFF. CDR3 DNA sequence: TGTGCCAGCAGGAGAACAGGGGGCAGGACTAATGAAAAACTGTTTTTT.

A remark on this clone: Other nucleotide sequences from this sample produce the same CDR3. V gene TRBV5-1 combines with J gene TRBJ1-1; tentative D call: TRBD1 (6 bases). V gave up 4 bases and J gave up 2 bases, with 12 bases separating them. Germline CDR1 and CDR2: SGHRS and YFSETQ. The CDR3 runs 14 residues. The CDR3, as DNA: TGCGCCAGCAGCCCGAGGGGGGGAAACACTGAAGCTTTCTTT. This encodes CASSPRGGNTEAFF.

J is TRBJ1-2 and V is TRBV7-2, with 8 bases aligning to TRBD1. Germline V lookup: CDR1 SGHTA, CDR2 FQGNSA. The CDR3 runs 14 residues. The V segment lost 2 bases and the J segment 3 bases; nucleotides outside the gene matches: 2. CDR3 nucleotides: TGTGCCAGCAGCTTACAGGGGGCCTACTATGGCTACACCTTC. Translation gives CASSLQGAYYGYTF.